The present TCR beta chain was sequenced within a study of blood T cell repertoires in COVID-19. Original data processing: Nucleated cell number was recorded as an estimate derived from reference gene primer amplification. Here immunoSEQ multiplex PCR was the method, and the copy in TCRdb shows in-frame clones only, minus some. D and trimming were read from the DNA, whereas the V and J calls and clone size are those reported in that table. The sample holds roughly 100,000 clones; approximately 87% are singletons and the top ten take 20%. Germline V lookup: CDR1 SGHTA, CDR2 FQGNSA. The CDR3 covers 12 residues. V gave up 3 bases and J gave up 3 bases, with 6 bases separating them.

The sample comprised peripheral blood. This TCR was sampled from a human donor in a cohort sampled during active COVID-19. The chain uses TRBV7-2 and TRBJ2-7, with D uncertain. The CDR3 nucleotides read TGTGCCAGCAGCTTCCCCAGCTACGAGCAGTACTTC. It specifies CASSFPSYEQYF.